The 24 T cell receptor beta chains presented below share a single source sample, sequenced in a study of identical twins. TCRdb reanalysed the 5' RACE reads using MiXCR and keeps one entry per CDR3 protein. In the table there are about 690,000 distinct CDR3 sequences, around 5.7% of which are singletons. Specimen: naive T cells sorted from blood. The receptors were sampled from a man younger than 35 in good health.

This clonotype was picked up many times. The chain recombines TRBV5-1 with TRBJ2-1; a possible D gene is TRBD2 (7 bases). Trimming left V 4 bases short and J 5 bases short, with 22 bases between. The CDR3 sequence is 17 residues long. Germline CDR1 and CDR2: SGHRS and YFSETQ. CDR3 bases: TGCGCCAGCAGCCCCACCTTTATGAGGGGGGGACACAATGAGCAGTTCTTC. This sequence encodes CASSPTFMRGGHNEQFF.

This clonotype was observed a handful of times. The rearrangement links TRBV5-5 to TRBJ2-3; TRBD2 matches at 11 bases. In germline, CDR1 is SGHKS, CDR2 YYEKEE (reference sequence). Trimming removed 0 bases from V and 5 bases from J; junction bases left unmatched: 5. The CDR3 length is 16 residues. CDR3 DNA: TGTGCCAGCAGCTTGGTAACTAGCGGGGGCGGAGATACGCAGTATTTT. As protein: CASSLVTSGGGDTQYF.

This clonotype was counted many times. The chain joins TRBV7-9 to TRBJ2-3; 9 bases agree with TRBD1. Germline trimming cut 5 bases from V and 3 bases from J; bases unmatched to any gene: 3. The CDR3 consists of 14 residues. Germline V gives CDR1 SEHNR, CDR2 FQNEAQ (reference sequence). CDR3 region: CASSPGQGTDTQYF. In DNA form, the CDR3 reads TGTGCCAGCAGCCCAGGACAGGGGACAGATACGCAGTATTTT.

This clonotype was seen at least ten times. This chain links TRBV5-1 with TRBJ1-2; D unresolved. This CDR3 is 14 amino acids long. Trimming removed 0 bases at V and 3 bases at J, with 9 bases between. Germline values: CDR1 SGHRS, CDR2 YFSETQ. CDR3 sequence (DNA): TGCGCCAGCAGCTTGGAACCAGGTGACTATGGCTACACCTTC. Its translation: CASSLEPGDYGYTF.

This clonotype came up many times. The chain employs TRBV27 and TRBJ2-3; D is ambiguous. Germline assignment: CDR1 MNHEY and CDR2 SMNVEV (reference sequence). The V gene lost 7 bases and the J gene lost 14 bases, with 7 bases spanning the gap. The CDR3 length is 8 residues. CDR3 residues: CASKFLYF. In DNA form, the CDR3 reads TGTGCCAGCAAGTTTCTGTATTTT.

This clonotype was seen a handful of times. V usage is TRBV27 and J usage is TRBJ1-1; D remains ambiguous. CDR3 length: 13 amino acids. Trimming took 7 bases from V and 0 from J, leaving 9 bases between them. CDR1 and CDR2 (germline): MNHEY, SMNVEV (reference sequence). CDR3 nucleotides: TGTGCCAGCAAGGTGGGGATGAACACTGAAGCTTTCTTT. As protein: CASKVGMNTEAFF.

This clonotype was observed many times. The chain combines TRBV12-3 or TRBV12-4 with TRBJ2-2; unclear D gene. This CDR3 has 15 amino acids. The germline V and J ends were trimmed by 2 bases and 6 bases, with 13 bases remaining between them. The DNA of the CDR3 is TGTGCCAGCAGTTTAAACGGGCTAGTGTCCGGGGAGCTGTTTTTT. This gives the protein CASSLNGLVSGELFF.

There are many counts of this clonotype. This chain connects TRBV20-1 to TRBJ2-1, with D possibly being TRBD1 (6 bases). The CDR3 runs to 14 residues. Germline V gene lookup returns CDR1 DFQATT and CDR2 SNEGSKA (reference sequence). Trimming left V 3 bases short and J 0 bases short, with 9 bases between. The DNA of the CDR3 is TGCAGTGCTAGCAGGGGTGGCTCCTACAATGAGCAGTTCTTC. Translated, it gives CSASRGGSYNEQFF.

This clonotype has only a few counts. The V gene is TRBV5-6, the J gene TRBJ2-3; no clear D gene. V dropped 1 base and J dropped 1 base, with 7 bases sitting between them. Germline V CDR1 and CDR2: SGHDT, YYEEEE. The CDR3 totals 14 residues. In DNA, the CDR3 is TGTGCCAGCAGCTTGATTTCTGGCACAGATACGCAGTATTTT. It codes for CASSLISGTDTQYF.

This chain links TRBV27 with TRBJ2-7; 8 bases are shared with TRBD2. The CDR3 covers 14 residues. Germline values: CDR1 MNHEY, CDR2 SMNVEV (reference sequence). V lost 5 bases, J lost 7 bases, and 10 bases stayed unmatched. For the CDR3, the DNA is TGTGCCAGCAGTAACGGACTAGCTGCTGTAGAGCAGTACTTC. This codes for CASSNGLAAVEQYF.

There are a few counts of this clonotype. The J gene is TRBJ2-1, the V gene TRBV5-1; 10 bases match TRBD2. Trimming cost V 4 bases and J 9 bases; bases outside gene matches: 13. Per the germline V gene, CDR1 is SGHRS and CDR2 is YFSETQ. The CDR3 loop spans 16 amino acids. CDR3 region: CASSNGLAAEVAEQFF. CDR3 sequence (DNA): TGCGCCAGCAGCAACGGACTAGCGGCAGAGGTGGCTGAGCAGTTCTTC.

The V call is TRBV4-1, the J call TRBJ2-5; D possibly corresponds to TRBD1 (6 bases). This CDR3 comprises 16 residues. CDR1 and CDR2 (germline): MGHRA, YSYEKL. The germline V and J ends were trimmed by 0 bases and 1 base, with 12 bases remaining between them. Here the CDR3 reads CASSQEGTHLQETQYF. The CDR3 DNA reads as TGCGCCAGCAGCCAAGAGGGGACACATCTCCAAGAGACCCAGTACTTC.

The chain is built from TRBV12-3 or TRBV12-4 and TRBJ2-6; no definite D call. V lost 5 bases, J lost 0 bases, and 17 bases lay in between. The CDR3 runs to 18 residues. CDR3 residues: CASSPRAKSSSGANVLTF. Written as DNA, the CDR3 is TGTGCCAGCAGTCCTCGCGCCAAAAGCAGCTCTGGGGCCAACGTCCTGACTTTC.

At least ten counts were recorded for this clonotype. The chain combines TRBV29-1 with TRBJ2-1, with 10 bases that match TRBD2. V gave up 3 bases and J gave up 9 bases; unmatched junction bases: 8. The CDR3 spans 14 residues. Germline loops: CDR1 SQVTM, CDR2 ANQGSEA. CDR3 loop: CSVEGLAGVVEQFF. The CDR3, as DNA: TGCAGCGTTGAGGGTCTAGCGGGAGTTGTTGAGCAGTTCTTC.

This clonotype was recorded many times. The chain links TRBV11-2 to TRBJ2-1; 9 bases fit TRBD1. Per germline, CDR1 SGHAT and CDR2 FQNNGV. The CDR3 runs 18 residues. V shed 4 bases, J shed 11 bases, and the junction held 21 bases outside the gene matches. The CDR3 region is CASSSPTDRGRGAGKQFF. The CDR3 bases are TGTGCCAGCAGCTCACCTACGGACAGGGGTAGGGGAGCGGGTAAGCAGTTCTTC.

This clonotype came up many times. The V gene is TRBV29-1, the J gene TRBJ2-7; weak D call: TRBD2 (6 bases). Trimming left V 4 bases short and J 3 bases short, with 10 bases between. The germline V gene has CDR1 SQVTM and CDR2 ANQGSEA. There are 12 residues in the CDR3. As DNA, the CDR3 is TGCAGCGTTGGTCGGGGGAGCTACGAGCAGTACTTC. Protein product: CSVGRGSYEQYF.

The rearrangement uses TRBV9 and TRBJ2-5; 7 positions match TRBD2. Germline-derived CDR1 and CDR2 are SGDLS and YYNGEE. CDR3 length: 14 residues. V shed 4 bases, J shed 5 bases, and the junction held 8 bases outside the gene matches. The DNA for the CDR3 is TGTGCCAGCAGCCCCCGGAGCGGGGCCGAGACCCAGTACTTC. Residues: CASSPRSGAETQYF.

J is TRBJ2-1 and V is TRBV5-4, with 8 bases matching TRBD2. Germline CDR1 and CDR2: SGHNT and YYREEE (reference sequence). With 3 bases clipped from V and 4 bases from J, the junction kept 6 bases outside the gene matches. The CDR3 length is 15 residues. The CDR3 nucleotides read TGTGCCAGCAGCTCTAGGGGACTAGATTACAATGAGCAGTTCTTC. Amino acid sequence: CASSSRGLDYNEQFF.

This clonotype was observed many times. The chain uses TRBV7-8 and TRBJ2-7; D remains unclear. Per the germline V gene, CDR1 is SGHVS and CDR2 is FQNEAQ. V gave up 1 base and J gave up 0 bases, with 7 bases separating them. The CDR3 is made up of 14 amino acids. The CDR3 sequence: CASSLGRSSYEQYV. CDR3 in DNA: TGTGCCAGCAGCTTAGGGCGCAGCTCCTACGAGCAGTACGTC.

The chain recombines TRBV2 with TRBJ2-1, with D possibly TRBD2 on 5 matching bases. In germline, CDR1 is SNHLY, CDR2 FYNNEI. The CDR3 covers 14 residues. The germline V and J ends were trimmed by 3 bases and 6 bases, with 12 bases remaining between them. The CDR3 spells CASSDPGLTNEQFF. In nucleotides, the CDR3 is TGTGCCAGCAGTGATCCCGGACTGACCAATGAGCAGTTCTTC.

This clonotype was counted only a few times. The chain is built from TRBV10-3 and TRBJ2-3, with D perhaps TRBD2 (6 bases). Germline-derived CDR1 and CDR2 are ENHRY and SYGVKD. The CDR3 has 14 amino acids. V was clipped by 3 bases and J by 8 bases, with 15 bases between them. CDR3 region: CAISESRDSSTQYF. The CDR3 DNA is TGTGCCATCAGTGAATCCAGGGACTCCAGTACGCAGTATTTT.

The sample holds many counts of this clonotype. The CDR3: CASSYSGRYGYTF. The CDR3 DNA sequence: TGTGCCAGCAGTTACTCTGGACGATATGGCTACACCTTC. The chain carries TRBV6-5 and TRBJ1-2; D remains unclear. With 0 bases removed from V and 5 bases from J, the gap between germline ends came to 7 bases. The CDR3 loop spans 13 amino acids. Germline V gene data show CDR1 as MNHEY and CDR2 as SVGAGI.

This clonotype was found many times. This rearrangement joins TRBV12-3 or TRBV12-4 to TRBJ1-1, with 7 bases aligning to TRBD1. CDR3 length: 14 amino acids. V gave up 7 bases and J gave up 1 base; unmatched junction bases: 6. The CDR3 loop reads CASTEGQRNTEAFF. CDR3 sequence (DNA): TGTGCCAGCACCGAGGGACAGAGGAACACTGAAGCTTTCTTT.

This clonotype was detected ten times or more. V and J are TRBV6-1 and TRBJ2-1; D gene uncertain. Germline CDR1 is MNHNS and CDR2 is SASEGT. V was shortened by 0 bases and J by 4 bases, with 4 bases between the two germline ends. The CDR3 is made up of 13 amino acids. Written as DNA, the CDR3 is TGTGCCAGCAGTGAAGCGGGGTACAATGAGCAGTTCTTC. It encodes CASSEAGYNEQFF.